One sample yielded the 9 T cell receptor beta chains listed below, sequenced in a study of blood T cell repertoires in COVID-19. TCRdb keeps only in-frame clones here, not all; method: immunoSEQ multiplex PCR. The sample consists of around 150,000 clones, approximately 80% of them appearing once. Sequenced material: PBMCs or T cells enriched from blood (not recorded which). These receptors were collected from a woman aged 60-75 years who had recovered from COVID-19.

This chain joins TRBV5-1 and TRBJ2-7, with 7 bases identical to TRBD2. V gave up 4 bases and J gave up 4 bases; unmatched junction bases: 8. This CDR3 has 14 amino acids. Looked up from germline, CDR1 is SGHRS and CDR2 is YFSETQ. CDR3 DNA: TGCGCCAGCAGCGGGGAGGGACTACCTTACGAGCAGTACTTC. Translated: CASSGEGLPYEQYF.

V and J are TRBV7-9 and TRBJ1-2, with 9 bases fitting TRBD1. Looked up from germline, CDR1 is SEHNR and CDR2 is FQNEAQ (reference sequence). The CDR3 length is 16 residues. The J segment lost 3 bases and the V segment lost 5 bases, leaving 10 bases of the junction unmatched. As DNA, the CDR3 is TGTGCCAGCAGCACCAGGGACAGGGAGCTGTACTATGGCTACACCTTC. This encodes CASSTRDRELYYGYTF.

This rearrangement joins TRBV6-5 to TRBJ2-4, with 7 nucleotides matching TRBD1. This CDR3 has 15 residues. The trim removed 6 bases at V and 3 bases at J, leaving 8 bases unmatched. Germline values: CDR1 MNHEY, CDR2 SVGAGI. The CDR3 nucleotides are TGTGCCAGCAGCCTCGACAGGGATGGCAAAAACATTCAGTACTTC. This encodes CASSLDRDGKNIQYF.

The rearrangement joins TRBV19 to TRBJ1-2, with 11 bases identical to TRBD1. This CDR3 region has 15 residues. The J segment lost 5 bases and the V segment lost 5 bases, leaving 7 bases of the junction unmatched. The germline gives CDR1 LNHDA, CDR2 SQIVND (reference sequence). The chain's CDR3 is CASSGQGAVRYGYTF. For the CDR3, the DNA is TGTGCCAGTAGTGGACAGGGGGCAGTTAGGTATGGCTACACCTTC.

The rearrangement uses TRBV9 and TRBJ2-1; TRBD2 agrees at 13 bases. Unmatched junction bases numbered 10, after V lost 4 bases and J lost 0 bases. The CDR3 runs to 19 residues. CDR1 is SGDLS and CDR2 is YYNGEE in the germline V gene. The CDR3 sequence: CASSIGGTSGVSSYNEQFF. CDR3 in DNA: TGTGCCAGCAGCATCGGGGGGACTAGCGGGGTAAGCTCCTACAATGAGCAGTTCTTC.

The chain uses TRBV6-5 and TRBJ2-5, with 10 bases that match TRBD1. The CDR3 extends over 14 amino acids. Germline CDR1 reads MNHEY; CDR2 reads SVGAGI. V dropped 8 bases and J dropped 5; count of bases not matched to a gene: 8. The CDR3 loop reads CASAGTGVRETQYF. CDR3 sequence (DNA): TGTGCCAGCGCCGGGACAGGGGTACGGGAGACCCAGTACTTC.

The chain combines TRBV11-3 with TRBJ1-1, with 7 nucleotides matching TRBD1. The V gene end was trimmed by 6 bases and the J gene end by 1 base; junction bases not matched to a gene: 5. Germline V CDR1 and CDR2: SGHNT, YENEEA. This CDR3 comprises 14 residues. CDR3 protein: CASSLGQRNTEAFF. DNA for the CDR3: TGTGCCAGCAGTCTGGGACAGCGGAACACTGAAGCTTTCTTT. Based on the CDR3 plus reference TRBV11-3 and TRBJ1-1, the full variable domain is EAGVVQSPRYKIIEKKQPVAFWCNPISGHNTLYWYLQNLGQGPELLIRYENEEAVDDSQLPKDRFSAERLKGVDSTLKIQPAELGDSAVYLCASSLGQRNTEAFFGQGTRLTVV.

In DNA, the CDR3 is TGCGCCAGCAGCTTGGACAGGGGGGACAATGAGCAGTTCTTC. As protein: CASSLDRGDNEQFF. This sequence joins TRBV5-1 and TRBJ2-1, with TRBD1 matching 8 bases. The junction had 1 base not matched to a gene; V was cut back by 0 bases and J by 5 bases. Looked up from germline, CDR1 is SGHRS and CDR2 is YFSETQ. This CDR3 is 14 amino acids long.

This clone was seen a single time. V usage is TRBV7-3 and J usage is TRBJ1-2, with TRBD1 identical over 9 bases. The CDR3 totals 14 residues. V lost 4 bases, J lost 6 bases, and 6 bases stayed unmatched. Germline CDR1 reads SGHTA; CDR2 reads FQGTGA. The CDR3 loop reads CASSSTGGTDGYTF. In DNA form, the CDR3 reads TGTGCCAGCAGCTCGACAGGGGGAACAGATGGCTACACCTTC.